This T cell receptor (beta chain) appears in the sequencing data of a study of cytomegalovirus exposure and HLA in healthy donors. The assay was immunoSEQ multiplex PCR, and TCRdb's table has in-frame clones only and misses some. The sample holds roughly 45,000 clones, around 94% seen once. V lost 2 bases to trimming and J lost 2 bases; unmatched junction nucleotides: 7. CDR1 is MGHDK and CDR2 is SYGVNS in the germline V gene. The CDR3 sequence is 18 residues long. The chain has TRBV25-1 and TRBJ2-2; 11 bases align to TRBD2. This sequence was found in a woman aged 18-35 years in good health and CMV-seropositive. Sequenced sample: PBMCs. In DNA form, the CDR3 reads TGTGCCAGCAGTGAAGTAGCGGGAGGGCCGTCTAACACCGGGGAGCTGTTTTTT. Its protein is CASSEVAGGPSNTGELFF.